The 7 T cell receptor beta chains reported below all come from one sample, sequenced in a study of response to subunit inactivated influenza vaccine. TCRdb ran MiXCR on the RT-PCR reads and lists one entry per CDR3 protein. The sample shows about 650,000 distinct CDR3 sequences, 15% to 18% of them seen only once. The sequencing here drew on PBMCs from blood, taken roughly 12 days after vaccination. The receptors stem from a man in his forties or fifties who received an inactivated influenza vaccine.

This clonotype has more than one count but fewer than ten. V usage is TRBV3-1 and J usage is TRBJ2-2; D gene ambiguous. This CDR3 comprises 15 residues. CDR1 and CDR2 from the germline V gene are LGHDT and YNNKEL (reference sequence). V was pared by 2 bases and J by 8 bases, with 15 bases between. CDR3 residues: CASSQFSGASGELFF. Written as DNA, the CDR3 is TGTGCCAGCAGCCAATTTAGTGGCGCTAGTGGGGAGCTGTTTTTT.

This clonotype has more than one count but fewer than ten. This chain connects TRBV14 to TRBJ2-1; TRBD2 might be the D (6 bases). V was clipped by 2 bases and J by 1 base, with 12 bases between them. Germline CDR1 is SGHDN and CDR2 is FVKESK. The CDR3 consists of 16 residues. The CDR3, as DNA: TGTGCCAGCAGCCAACTAGATAGCGGATCCTACAATGAGCAGTTCTTC. Translated: CASSQLDSGSYNEQFF.

This chain connects TRBV20-1 to TRBJ2-7, with a tentative D call TRBD1 (7 bases). CDR1 and CDR2 from the germline V gene are DFQATT and SNEGSKA (reference sequence). The CDR3 is 12 residues long. The V end lost 5 bases, the J end lost 7 bases, and 15 bases lay between the germline ends. The CDR3: CSASETGREQYF. CDR3 in DNA: TGCAGTGCTTCCGAGACAGGGAGGGAGCAGTACTTC.

The chain uses TRBV7-9 and TRBJ1-5; tentative D call: TRBD1 (6 bases). Germline V gene lookup returns CDR1 SEHNR and CDR2 FQNEAQ (reference sequence). CDR3 length: 15 residues. With 5 bases removed from V and 0 bases from J, the gap between germline ends came to 11 bases. CDR3 sequence (DNA): TGTGCCAGCAGCGTATCAGGGGATAGCAATCAGCCCCAGCATTTT. It yields the protein CASSVSGDSNQPQHF.

As regards this clonotype: The final CDR3 position lacks the conserved phenylalanine or tryptophan, pointing to a likely read error. The genes are TRBV10-3 and TRBJ2-7; 7 nucleotides line up with TRBD1. The trim removed 6 bases at V and 2 bases at J, leaving 10 bases unmatched. CDR3 size: 15 residues. CDR1 is ENHRY, CDR2 SYGVKD, per germline. The chain's CDR3 is CAIRANTGDAYEQYY. In DNA, the CDR3 is TGTGCCATCAGGGCAAATACAGGGGACGCCTACGAGCAGTACTAC.

The V gene is TRBV7-2, the J gene TRBJ2-5, with 7 bases matching TRBD1. This CDR3 is built from 17 residues. Losses at the gene ends were 3 bases for V and 4 bases for J; bases not matched to a gene: 14. CDR1 and CDR2 (germline): SGHTA, FQGNSA. CDR3 sequence: CASSFPVRDRFGETQYF. CDR3 coding DNA: TGTGCCAGCAGCTTCCCAGTCCGGGACAGATTCGGAGAGACCCAGTACTTC.

The chain links TRBV14 to TRBJ2-5; the D gene is possibly TRBD1 (6 bases). The CDR3 contains 14 residues. Germline assignment: CDR1 SGHDN and CDR2 FVKESK. V lost 5 bases to trimming and J lost 1 base, with 11 bases between them. The CDR3 region is CASSGTGPQETQYF. CDR3 DNA: TGTGCCAGCAGCGGCACAGGGCCCCAAGAGACCCAGTACTTC. The variable domain in full, completed from reference TRBV14 and TRBJ2-5, reads EAGVTQFPSHSVIEKGQTVTLRCDPISGHDNLYWYRRVMGKEIKFLLHFVKESKQDESGMPNNRFLAERTGGTYSTLKVQPAELEDSGVYFCASSGTGPQETQYFGPGTRLLVL.